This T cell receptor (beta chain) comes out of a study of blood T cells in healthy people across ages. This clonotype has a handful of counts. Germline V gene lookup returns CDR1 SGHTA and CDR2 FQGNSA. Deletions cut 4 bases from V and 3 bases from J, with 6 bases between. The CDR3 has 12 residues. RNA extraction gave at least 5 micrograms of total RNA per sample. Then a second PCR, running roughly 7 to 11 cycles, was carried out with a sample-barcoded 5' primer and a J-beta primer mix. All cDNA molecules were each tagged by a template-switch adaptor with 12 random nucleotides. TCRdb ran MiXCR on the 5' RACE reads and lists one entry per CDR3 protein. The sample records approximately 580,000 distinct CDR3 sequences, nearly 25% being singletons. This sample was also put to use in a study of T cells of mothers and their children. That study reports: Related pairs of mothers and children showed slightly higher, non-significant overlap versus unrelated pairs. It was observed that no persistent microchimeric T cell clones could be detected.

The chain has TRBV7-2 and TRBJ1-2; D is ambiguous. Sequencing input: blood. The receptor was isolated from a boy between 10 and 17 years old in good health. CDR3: CASSSEDYGYTF. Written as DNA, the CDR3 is TGTGCCAGCAGCTCCGAAGACTATGGCTACACCTTC.